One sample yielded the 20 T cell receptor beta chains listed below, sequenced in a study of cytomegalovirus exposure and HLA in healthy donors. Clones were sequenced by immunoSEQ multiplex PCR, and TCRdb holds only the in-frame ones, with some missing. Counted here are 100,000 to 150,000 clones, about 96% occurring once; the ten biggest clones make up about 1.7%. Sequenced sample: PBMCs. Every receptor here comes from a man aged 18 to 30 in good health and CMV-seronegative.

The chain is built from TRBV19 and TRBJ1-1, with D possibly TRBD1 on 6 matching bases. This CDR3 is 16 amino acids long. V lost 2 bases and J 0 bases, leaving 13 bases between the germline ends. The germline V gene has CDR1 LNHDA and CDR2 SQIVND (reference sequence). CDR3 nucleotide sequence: TGTGCCAGTAGTATAAGGGGGGGCGGGATGAACACTGAAGCTTTCTTT. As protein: CASSIRGGGMNTEAFF.

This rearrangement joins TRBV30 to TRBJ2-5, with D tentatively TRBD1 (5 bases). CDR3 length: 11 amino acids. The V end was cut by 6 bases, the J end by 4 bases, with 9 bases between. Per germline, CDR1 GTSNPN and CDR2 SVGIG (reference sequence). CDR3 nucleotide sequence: TGTGCCTGCAGGGTCCCAGAGACCCAGTACTTC. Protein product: CACRVPETQYF.

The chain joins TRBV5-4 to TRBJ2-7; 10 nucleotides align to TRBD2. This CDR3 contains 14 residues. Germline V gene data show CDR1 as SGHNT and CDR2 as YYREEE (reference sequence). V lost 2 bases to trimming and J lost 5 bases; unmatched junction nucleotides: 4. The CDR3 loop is CASSFSGRFNEQYF. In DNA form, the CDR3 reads TGTGCCAGCAGCTTTAGCGGGAGGTTCAACGAGCAGTACTTC.

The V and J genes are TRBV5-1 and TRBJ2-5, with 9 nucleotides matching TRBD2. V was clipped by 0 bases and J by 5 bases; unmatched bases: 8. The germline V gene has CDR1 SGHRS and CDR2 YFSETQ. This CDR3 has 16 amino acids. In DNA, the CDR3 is TGCGCCAGCAGCTTGGGAGTAGCGGGAGTCGGGGAGACCCAGTACTTC. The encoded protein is CASSLGVAGVGETQYF.

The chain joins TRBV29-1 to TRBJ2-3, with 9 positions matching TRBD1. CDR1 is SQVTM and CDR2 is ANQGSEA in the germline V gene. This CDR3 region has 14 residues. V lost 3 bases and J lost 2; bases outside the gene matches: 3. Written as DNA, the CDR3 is TGCAGCGTTGAGACAGGGGGTTTCACAGATACGCAGTATTTT. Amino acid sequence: CSVETGGFTDTQYF.

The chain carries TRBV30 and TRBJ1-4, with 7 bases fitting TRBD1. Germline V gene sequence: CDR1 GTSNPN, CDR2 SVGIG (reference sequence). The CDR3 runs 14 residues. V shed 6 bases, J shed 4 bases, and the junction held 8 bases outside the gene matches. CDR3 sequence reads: CACNDRDNNEKLFF. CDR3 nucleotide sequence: TGTGCCTGCAATGACAGGGACAATAATGAAAAACTGTTTTTT.

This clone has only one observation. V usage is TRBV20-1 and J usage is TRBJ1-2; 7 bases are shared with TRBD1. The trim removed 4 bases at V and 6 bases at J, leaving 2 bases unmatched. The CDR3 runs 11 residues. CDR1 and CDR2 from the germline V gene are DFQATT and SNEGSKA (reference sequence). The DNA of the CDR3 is TGCAGTGCTAACAGGGGCGATGGCTACACCTTC. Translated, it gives CSANRGDGYTF.

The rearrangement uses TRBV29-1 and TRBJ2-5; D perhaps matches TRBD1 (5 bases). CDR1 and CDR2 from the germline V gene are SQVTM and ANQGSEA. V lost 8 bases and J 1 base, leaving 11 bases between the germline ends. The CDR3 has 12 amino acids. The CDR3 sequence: CSPQGPQETQYF. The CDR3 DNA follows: TGCAGCCCCCAGGGCCCCCAAGAGACCCAGTACTTC.

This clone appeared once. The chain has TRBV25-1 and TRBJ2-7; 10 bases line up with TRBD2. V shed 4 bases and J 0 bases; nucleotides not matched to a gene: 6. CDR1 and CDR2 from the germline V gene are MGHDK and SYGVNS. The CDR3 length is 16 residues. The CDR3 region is CASSGLAGVFSYEQYF. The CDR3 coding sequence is TGTGCCAGCAGTGGTCTAGCGGGAGTGTTCTCCTACGAGCAGTACTTC.

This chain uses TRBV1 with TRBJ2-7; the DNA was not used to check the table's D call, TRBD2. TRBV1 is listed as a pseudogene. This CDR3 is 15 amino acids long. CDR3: CTSSQGLAGSYEQYF. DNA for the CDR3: TGCACCAGCAGCCAGGGACTAGCGGGATCCTACGAGCAGTACTTC.

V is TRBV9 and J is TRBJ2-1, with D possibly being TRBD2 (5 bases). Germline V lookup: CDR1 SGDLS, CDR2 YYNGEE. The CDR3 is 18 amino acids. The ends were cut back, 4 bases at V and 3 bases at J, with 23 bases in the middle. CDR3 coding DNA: TGTGCCAGCAGCTCCCGGGGTACAGCCCGTTCCGTCTACAATGAGCAGTTCTTC. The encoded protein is CASSSRGTARSVYNEQFF.

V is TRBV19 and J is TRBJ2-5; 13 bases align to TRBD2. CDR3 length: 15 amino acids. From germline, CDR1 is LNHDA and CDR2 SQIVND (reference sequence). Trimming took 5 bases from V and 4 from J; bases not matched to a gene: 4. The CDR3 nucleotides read TGTGCCAGTAGTCCAGGACTAGCGGGGGTAGAGACCCAGTACTTC. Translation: CASSPGLAGVETQYF. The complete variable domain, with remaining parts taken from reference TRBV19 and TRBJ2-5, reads DGGITQSPKYLFRKEGQNVTLSCEQNLNHDAMYWYRQDPGQGLRLIYYSQIVNDFQKGDIAEGYSVSREKKESFPLTVTSAQKNPTAFYLCASSPGLAGVETQYFGPGTRLLVL.

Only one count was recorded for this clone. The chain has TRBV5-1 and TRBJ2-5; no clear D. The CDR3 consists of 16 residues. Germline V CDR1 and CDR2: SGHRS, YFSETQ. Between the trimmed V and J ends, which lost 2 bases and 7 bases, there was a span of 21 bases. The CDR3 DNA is TGCGCCAGCAGCTTAAACCCAAGGCAGGCCCTCGGGACCCAGTACTTC. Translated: CASSLNPRQALGTQYF.

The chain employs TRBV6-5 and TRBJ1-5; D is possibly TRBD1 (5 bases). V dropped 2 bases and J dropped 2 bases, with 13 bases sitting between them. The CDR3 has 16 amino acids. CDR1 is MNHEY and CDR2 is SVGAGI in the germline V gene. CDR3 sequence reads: CASSYGRVGGNQPQHF. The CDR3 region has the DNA TGTGCCAGCAGTTACGGCAGGGTAGGGGGCAATCAGCCCCAGCATTTT.

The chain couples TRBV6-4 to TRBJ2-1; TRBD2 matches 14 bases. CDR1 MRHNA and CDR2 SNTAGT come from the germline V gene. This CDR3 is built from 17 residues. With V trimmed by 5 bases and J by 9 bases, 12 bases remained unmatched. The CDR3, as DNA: TGTGCCAGCAGTCAAACAGGACTAGCGGGAGGCCGTGTTGAGCAGTTCTTC. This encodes CASSQTGLAGGRVEQFF.

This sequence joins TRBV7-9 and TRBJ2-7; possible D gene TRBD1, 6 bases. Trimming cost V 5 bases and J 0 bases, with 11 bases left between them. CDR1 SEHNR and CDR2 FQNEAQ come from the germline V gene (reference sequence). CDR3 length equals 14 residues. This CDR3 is CASSPTGLSYEQYF. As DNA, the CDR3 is TGTGCCAGCAGCCCGACAGGCCTCTCCTACGAGCAGTACTTC.

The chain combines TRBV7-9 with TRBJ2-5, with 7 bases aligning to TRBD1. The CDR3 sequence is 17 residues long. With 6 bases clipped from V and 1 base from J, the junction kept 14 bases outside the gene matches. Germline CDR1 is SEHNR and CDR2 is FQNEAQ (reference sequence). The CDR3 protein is CASSPAVSRDSQETQYF. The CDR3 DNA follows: TGTGCCAGCAGTCCGGCGGTGTCCCGGGACAGCCAAGAGACCCAGTACTTC. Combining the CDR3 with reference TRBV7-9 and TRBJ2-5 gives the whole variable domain DTGVSQNPRHKITKRGQNVTFRCDPISEHNRLYWYRQTLGQGPEFLTYFQNEAQLEKSRLLSDRFSAERPKGSFSTLEIQRTEQGDSAMYLCASSPAVSRDSQETQYFGPGTRLLVL.

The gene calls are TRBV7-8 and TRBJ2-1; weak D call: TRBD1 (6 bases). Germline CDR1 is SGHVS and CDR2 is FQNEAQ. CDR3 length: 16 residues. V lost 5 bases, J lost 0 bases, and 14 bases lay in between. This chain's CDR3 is CASSAWTDSSYNEQFF. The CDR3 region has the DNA TGTGCCAGCAGCGCTTGGACGGACAGCTCCTACAATGAGCAGTTCTTC. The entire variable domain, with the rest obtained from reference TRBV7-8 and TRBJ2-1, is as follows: GAGVSQSPRYKVAKRGQDVALRCDPISGHVSLFWYQQALGQGPEFLTYFQNEAQLDKSGLPSDRFFAERPEGSVSTLKIQRTQQEDSAVYLCASSAWTDSSYNEQFFGPGTRLTVL.

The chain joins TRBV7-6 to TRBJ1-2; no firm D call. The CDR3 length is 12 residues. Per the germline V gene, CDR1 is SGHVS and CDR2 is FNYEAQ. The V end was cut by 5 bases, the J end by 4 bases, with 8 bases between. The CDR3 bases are TGTGCCAGCAGCCCCTCGGTCTATGGCTACACCTTC. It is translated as CASSPSVYGYTF.

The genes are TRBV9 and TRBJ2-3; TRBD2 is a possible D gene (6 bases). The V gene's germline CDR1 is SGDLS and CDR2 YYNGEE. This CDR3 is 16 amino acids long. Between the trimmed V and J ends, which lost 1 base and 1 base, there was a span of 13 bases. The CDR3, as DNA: TGTGCCAGCAGCGTAAGGGAGTCTAGCGGCACAGATACGCAGTATTTT. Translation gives CASSVRESSGTDTQYF.